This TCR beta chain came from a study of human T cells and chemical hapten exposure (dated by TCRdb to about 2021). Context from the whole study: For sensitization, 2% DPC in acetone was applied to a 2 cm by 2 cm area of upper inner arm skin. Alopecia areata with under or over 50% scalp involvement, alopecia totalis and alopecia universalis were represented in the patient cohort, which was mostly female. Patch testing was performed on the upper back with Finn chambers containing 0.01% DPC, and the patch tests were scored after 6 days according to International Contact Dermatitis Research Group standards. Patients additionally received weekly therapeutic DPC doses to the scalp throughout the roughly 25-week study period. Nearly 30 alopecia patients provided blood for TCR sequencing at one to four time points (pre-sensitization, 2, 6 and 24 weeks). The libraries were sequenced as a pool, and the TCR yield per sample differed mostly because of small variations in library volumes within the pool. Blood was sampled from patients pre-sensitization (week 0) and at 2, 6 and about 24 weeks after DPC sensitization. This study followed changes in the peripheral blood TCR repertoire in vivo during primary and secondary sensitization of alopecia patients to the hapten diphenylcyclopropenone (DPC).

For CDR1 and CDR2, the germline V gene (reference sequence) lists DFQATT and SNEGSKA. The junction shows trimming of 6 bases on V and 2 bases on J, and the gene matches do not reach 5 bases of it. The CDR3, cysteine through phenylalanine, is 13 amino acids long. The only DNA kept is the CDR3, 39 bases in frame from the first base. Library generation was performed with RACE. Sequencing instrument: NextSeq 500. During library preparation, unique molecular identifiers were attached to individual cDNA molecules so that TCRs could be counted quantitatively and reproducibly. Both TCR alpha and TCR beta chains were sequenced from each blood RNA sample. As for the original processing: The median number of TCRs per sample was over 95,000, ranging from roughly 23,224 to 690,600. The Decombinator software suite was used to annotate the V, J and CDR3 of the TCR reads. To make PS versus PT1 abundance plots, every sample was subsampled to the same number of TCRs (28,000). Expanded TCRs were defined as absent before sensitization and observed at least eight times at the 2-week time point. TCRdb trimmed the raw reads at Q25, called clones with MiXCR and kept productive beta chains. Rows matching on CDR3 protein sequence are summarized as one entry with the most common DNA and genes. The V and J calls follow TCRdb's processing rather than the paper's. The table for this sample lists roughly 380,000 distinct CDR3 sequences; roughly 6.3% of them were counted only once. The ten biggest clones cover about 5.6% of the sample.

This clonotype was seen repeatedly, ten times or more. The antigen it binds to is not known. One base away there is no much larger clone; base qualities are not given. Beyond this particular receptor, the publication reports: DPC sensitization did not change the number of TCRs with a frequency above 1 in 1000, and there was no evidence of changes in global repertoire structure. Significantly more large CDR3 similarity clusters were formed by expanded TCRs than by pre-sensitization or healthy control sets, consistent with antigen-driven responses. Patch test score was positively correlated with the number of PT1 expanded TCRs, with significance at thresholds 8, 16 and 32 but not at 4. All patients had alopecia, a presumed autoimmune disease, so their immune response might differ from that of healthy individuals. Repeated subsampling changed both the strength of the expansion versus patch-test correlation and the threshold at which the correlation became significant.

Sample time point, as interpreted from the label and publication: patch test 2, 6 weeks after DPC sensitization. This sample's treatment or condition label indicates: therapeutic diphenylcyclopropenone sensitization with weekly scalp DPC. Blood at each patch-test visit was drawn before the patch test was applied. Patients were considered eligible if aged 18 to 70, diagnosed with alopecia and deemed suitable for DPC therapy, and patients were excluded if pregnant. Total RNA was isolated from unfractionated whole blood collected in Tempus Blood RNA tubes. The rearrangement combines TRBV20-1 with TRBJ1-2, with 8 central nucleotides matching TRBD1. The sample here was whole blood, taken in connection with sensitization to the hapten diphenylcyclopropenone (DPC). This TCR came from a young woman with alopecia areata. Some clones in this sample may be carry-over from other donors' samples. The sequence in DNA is TGCAGTGCCCAAGACAGGGGAAACTATGGCTACACCTTC. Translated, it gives CSAQDRGNYGYTF.